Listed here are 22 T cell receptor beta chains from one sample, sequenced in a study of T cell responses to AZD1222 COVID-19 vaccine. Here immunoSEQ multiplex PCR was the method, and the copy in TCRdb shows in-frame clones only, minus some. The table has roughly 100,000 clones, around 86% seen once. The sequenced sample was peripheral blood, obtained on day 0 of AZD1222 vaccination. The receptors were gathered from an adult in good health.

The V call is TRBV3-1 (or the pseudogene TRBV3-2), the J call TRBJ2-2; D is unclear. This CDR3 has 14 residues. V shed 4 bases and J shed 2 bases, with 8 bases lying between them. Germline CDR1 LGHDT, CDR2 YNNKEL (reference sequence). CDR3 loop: CASSPLRNTGELFF. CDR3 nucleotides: TGTGCCAGCAGCCCCCTTCGAAACACCGGGGAGCTGTTTTTT.

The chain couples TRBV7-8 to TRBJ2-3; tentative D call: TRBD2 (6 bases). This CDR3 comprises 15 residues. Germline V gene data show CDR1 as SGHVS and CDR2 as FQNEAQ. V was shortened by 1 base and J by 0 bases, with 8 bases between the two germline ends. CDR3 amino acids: CASSLDSGSTDTQYF. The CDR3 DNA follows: TGTGCCAGCAGCTTAGATAGCGGAAGCACAGATACGCAGTATTTT.

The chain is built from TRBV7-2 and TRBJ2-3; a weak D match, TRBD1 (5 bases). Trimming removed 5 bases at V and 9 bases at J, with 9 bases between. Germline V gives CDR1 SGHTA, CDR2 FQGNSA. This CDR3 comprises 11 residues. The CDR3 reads CASSEKGTQYF. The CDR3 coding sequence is TGTGCCAGCAGCGAGAAGGGGACGCAGTATTTT.

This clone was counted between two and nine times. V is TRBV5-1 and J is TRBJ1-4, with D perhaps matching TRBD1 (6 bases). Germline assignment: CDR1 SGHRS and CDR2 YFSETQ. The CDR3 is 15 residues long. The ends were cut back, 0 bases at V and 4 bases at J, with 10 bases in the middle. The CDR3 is CASSLEDRHNEKLFF. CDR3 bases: TGCGCCAGCAGCTTGGAGGACAGACATAATGAAAAACTGTTTTTT.

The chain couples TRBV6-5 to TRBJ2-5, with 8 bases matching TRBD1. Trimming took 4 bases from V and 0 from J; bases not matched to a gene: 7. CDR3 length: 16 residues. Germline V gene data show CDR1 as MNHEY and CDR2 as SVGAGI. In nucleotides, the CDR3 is TGTGCCAGCAGTTTATCAGGGGGCGCGGACCAAGAGACCCAGTACTTC. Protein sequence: CASSLSGGADQETQYF.

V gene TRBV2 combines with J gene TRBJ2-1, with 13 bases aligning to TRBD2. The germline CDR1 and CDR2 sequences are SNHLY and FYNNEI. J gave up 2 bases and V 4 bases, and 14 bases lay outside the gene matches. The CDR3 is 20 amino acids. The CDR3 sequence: CASSGQMGTSGVRAYNEQFF. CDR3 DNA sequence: TGTGCCAGCAGTGGGCAGATGGGGACTAGCGGGGTGAGAGCCTACAATGAGCAGTTCTTC.

CDR3 sequence (DNA): TGTGCCAGCAGTTTAGAAGGGGGTGCGGGGGCGCCAGCTTTCTTT. Protein: CASSLEGGAGAPAFF. The chain joins TRBV28 to TRBJ1-1, with D perhaps TRBD1 (6 bases). Germline V CDR1 and CDR2: MDHEN, SYDVKM. With 2 bases removed from V and 10 bases from J, the gap between germline ends came to 20 bases. The CDR3 sequence is 15 residues long.

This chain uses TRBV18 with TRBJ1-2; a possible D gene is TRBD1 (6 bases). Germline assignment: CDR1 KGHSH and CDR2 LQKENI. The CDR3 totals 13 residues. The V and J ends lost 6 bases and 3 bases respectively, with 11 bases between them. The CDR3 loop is CASSQEGDYGYTF. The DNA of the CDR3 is TGTGCCAGCTCTCAAGAGGGGGACTATGGCTACACCTTC.

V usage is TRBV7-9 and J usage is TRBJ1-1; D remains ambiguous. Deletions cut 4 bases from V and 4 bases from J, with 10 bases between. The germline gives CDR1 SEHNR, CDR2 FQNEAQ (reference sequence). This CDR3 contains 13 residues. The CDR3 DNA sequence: TGTGCCAGCAGCTCGAGTCGGGTCACTGAAGCTTTCTTT. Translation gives CASSSSRVTEAFF.

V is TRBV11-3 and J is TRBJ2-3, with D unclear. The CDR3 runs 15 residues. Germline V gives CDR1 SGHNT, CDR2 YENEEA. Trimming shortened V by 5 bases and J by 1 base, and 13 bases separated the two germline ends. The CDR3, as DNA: TGTGCCAGCAGCCAAAAACTTGGGCGCACAGATACGCAGTATTTT. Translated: CASSQKLGRTDTQYF.

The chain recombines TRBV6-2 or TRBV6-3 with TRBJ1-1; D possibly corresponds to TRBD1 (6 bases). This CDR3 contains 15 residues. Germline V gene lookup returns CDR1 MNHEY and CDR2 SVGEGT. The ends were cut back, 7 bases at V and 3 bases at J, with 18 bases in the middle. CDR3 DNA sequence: TGTGCCAGCAACCCAGGCGGGGGCTGGTACACTGAAGCTTTCTTT. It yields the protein CASNPGGGWYTEAFF.

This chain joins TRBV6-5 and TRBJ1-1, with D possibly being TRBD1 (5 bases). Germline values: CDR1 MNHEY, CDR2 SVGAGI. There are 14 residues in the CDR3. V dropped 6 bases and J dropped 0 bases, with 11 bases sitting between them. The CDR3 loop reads CASRPRVLNTEAFF. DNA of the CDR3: TGTGCCAGCAGGCCCAGGGTCCTGAACACTGAAGCTTTCTTT.

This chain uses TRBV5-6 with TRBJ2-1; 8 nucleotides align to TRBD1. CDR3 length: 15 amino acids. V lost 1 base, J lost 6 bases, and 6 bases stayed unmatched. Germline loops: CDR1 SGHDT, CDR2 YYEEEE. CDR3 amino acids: CASSLRDRIVNEQFF. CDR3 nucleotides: TGTGCCAGCAGCTTGAGGGACAGGATTGTCAATGAGCAGTTCTTC.

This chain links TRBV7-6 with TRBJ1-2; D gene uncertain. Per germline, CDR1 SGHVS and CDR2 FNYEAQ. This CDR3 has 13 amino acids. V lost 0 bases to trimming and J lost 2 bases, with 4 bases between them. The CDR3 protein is CASSLALNYGYTF. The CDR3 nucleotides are TGTGCCAGCAGCTTAGCGTTGAACTATGGCTACACCTTC.

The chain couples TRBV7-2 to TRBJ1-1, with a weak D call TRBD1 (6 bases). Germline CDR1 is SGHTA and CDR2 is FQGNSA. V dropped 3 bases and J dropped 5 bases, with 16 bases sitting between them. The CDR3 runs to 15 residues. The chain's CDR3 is CASSLVDSVVTEAFF. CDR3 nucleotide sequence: TGTGCCAGCAGCTTGGTGGACAGCGTCGTGACTGAAGCTTTCTTT.

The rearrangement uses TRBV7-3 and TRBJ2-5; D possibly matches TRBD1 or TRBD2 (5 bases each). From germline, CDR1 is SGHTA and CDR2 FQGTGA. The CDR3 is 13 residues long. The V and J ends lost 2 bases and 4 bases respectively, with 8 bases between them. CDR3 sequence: CASSLSGRETQYF. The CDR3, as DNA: TGTGCCAGCAGCTTATCAGGGAGAGAGACCCAGTACTTC.

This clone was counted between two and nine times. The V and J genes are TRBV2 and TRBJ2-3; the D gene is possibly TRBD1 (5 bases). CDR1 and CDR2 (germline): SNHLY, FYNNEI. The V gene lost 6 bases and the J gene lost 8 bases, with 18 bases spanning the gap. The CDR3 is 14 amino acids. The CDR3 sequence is CASRQVQRFGTQYF. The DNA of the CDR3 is TGTGCCAGCAGACAGGTGCAAAGGTTCGGTACGCAGTATTTT.

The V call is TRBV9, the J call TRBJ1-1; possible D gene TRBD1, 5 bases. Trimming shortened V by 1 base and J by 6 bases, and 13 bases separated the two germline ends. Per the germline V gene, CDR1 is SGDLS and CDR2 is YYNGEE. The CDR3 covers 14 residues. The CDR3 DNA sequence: TGTGCCAGCAGCGTAACCTCGGGACGGTCTGAAGCTTTCTTT. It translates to CASSVTSGRSEAFF. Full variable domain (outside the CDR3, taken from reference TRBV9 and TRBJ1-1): DSGVTQTPKHLITATGQRVTLRCSPRSGDLSVYWYQQSLDQGLQFLIQYYNGEERAKGNILERFSAQQFPDLHSELNLSSLELGDSALYFCASSVTSGRSEAFFGQGTRLTVV.

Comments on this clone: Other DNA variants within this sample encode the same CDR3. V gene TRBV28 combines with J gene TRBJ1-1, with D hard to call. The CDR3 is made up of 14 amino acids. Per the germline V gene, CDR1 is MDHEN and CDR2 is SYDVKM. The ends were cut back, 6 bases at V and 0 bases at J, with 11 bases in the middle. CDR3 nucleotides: TGTGCCAGCAGGCCCGGCGGGCTGAACACTGAAGCTTTCTTT. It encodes CASRPGGLNTEAFF.

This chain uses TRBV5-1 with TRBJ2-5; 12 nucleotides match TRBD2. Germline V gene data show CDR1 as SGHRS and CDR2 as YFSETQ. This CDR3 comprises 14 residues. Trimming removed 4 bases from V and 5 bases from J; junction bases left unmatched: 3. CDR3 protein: CASSRTSGKETQYF. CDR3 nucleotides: TGCGCCAGCAGCAGGACTAGCGGGAAGGAGACCCAGTACTTC.

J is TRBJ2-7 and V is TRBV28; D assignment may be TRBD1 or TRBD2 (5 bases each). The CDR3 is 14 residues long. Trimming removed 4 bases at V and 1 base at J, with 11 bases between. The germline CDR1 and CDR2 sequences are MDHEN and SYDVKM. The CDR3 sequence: CASSSRDRSYEQYF. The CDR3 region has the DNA TGTGCCAGCAGTTCCCGGGACCGATCCTACGAGCAGTACTTC.

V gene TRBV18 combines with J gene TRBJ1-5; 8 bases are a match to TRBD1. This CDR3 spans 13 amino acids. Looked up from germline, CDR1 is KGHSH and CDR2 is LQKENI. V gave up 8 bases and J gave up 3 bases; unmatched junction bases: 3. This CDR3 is CASADRDNQPQHF. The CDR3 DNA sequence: TGTGCCAGCGCGGACAGGGACAATCAGCCCCAGCATTTT.